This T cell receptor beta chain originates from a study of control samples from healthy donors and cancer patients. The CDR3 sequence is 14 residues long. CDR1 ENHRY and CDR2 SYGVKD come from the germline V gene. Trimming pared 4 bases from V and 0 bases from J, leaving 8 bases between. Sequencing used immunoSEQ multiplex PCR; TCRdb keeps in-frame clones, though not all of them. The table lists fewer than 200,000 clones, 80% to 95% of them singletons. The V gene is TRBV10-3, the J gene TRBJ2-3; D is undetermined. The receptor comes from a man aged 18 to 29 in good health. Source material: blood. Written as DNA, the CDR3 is TGTGCCATCAGTGCTGGCCAAAGCACAGATACGCAGTATTTT. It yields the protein CAISAGQSTDTQYF.